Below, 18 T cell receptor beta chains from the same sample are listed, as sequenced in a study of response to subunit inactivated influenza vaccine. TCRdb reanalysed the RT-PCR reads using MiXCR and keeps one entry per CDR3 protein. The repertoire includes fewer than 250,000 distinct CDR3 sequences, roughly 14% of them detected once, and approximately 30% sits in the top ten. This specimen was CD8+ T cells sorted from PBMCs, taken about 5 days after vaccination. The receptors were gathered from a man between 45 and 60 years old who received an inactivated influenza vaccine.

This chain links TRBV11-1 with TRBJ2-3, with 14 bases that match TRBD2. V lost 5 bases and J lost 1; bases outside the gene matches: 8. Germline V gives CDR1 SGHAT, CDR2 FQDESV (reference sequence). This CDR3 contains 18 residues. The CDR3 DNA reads TGTGCCAGCAGCGCGGGACTAGCGGGGGCAGGGGGCACAGATACGCAGTATTTT. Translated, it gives CASSAGLAGAGGTDTQYF.

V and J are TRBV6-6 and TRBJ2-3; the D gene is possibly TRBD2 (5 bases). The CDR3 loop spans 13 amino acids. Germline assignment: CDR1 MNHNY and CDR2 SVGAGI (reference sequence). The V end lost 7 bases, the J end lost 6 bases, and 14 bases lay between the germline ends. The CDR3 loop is CASKAIGMDTQYF. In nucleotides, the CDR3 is TGTGCCAGCAAGGCGATCGGGATGGATACGCAGTATTTT.

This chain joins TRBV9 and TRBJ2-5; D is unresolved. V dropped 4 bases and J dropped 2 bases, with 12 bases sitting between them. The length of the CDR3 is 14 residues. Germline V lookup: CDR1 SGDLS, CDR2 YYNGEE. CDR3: CASSPLRSQETQYF. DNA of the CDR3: TGTGCCAGCAGCCCCCTTCGGTCACAAGAGACCCAGTACTTC. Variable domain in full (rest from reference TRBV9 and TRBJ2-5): DSGVTQTPKHLITATGQRVTLRCSPRSGDLSVYWYQQSLDQGLQFLIQYYNGEERAKGNILERFSAQQFPDLHSELNLSSLELGDSALYFCASSPLRSQETQYFGPGTRLLVL.

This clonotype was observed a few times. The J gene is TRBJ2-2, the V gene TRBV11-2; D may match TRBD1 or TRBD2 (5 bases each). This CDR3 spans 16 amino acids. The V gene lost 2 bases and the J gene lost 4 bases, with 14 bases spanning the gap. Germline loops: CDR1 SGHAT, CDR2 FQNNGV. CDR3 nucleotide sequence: TGTGCCAGCAGCTTATTCTCGGTCGGGACCACCGGGGAGCTGTTTTTT. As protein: CASSLFSVGTTGELFF.

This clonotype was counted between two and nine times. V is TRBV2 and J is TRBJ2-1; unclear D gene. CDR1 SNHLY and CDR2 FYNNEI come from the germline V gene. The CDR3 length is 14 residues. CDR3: CAISLVSFNNEQFF. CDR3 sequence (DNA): TGTGCGATCAGCTTAGTGTCCTTCAACAATGAGCAGTTCTTC.

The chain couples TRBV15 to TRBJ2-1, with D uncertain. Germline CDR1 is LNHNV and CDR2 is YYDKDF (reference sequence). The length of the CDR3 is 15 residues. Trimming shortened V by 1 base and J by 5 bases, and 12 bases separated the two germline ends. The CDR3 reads CATSRAPKANNEQFF. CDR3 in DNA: TGTGCCACCAGCAGAGCCCCGAAGGCCAACAATGAGCAGTTCTTC.

The CDR3 reads CASTLGRGGANTEAFF. CDR3 DNA: TGCGCCAGCACCCTAGGGCGAGGAGGGGCAAACACTGAAGCTTTCTTT. The V gene is TRBV4-1, the J gene TRBJ1-1, with a weak D call TRBD1 (5 bases). The germline V and J ends were trimmed by 7 bases and 2 bases, with 20 bases remaining between them. Germline V gene data show CDR1 as MGHRA and CDR2 as YSYEKL. This CDR3 is 16 amino acids long.

The CDR3 spells CSARDLAGGFHNEQFF. CDR3 nucleotides: TGCAGTGCTAGAGATTTGGCGGGAGGCTTCCACAATGAGCAGTTCTTC. V is TRBV20-1 and J is TRBJ2-1; 8 nucleotides match TRBD2. The CDR3 consists of 16 residues. The V segment lost 0 bases and the J segment 5 bases; nucleotides outside the gene matches: 9. Germline CDR1 and CDR2: DFQATT and SNEGSKA (reference sequence).

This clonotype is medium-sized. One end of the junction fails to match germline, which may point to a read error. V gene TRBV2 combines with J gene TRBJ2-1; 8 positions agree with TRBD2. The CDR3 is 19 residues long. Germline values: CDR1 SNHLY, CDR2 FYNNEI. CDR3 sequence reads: CTSCFGPVGGRIPYNEQFF. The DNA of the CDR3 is TGTACCAGCTGTTTCGGGCCTGTCGGCGGGAGGATACCCTACAATGAGCAGTTCTTC.

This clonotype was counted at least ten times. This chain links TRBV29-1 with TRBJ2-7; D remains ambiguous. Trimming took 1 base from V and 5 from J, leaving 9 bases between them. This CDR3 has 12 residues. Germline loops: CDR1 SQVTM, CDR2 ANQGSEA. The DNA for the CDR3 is TGCAGCGTTGAAGTGAGTTCCCACGAGCAGTACTTC. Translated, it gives CSVEVSSHEQYF.

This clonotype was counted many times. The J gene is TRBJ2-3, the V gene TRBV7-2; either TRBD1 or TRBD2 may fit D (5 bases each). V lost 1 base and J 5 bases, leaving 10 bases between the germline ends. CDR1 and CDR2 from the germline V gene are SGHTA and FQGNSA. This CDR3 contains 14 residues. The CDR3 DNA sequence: TGTGCCAGCAGCTTAGTGGGGGTGGGAGATACGCAGTATTTT. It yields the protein CASSLVGVGDTQYF.

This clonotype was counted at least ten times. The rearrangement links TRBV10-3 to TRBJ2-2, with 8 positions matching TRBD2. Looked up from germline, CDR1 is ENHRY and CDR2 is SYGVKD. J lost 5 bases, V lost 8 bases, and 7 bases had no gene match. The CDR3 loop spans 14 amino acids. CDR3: CAIGAGGETGELFF. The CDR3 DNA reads TGTGCCATCGGGGCGGGAGGTGAAACCGGGGAGCTGTTTTTT.

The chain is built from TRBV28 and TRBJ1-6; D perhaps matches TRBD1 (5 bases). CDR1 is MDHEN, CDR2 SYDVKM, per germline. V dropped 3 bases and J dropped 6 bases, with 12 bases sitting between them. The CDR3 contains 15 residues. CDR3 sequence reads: CASSFPGRLNSPLHF. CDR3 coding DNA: TGTGCCAGCAGTTTCCCGGGACGGCTTAATTCACCCCTCCACTTT. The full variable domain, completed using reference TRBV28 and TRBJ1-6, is DVKVTQSSRYLVKRTGEKVFLECVQDMDHENMFWYRQDPGLGLRLIYFSYDVKMKEKGDIPEGYSVSREKKERFSLILESASTNQTSMYLCASSFPGRLNSPLHFGNGTRLTVT.

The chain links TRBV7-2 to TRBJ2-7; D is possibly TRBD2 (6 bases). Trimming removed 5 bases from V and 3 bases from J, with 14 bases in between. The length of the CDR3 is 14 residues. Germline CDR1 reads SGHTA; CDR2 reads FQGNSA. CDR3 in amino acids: CASSLYPGVYEQYF. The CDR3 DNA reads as TGTGCCAGCAGCCTATATCCGGGAGTCTACGAGCAGTACTTC. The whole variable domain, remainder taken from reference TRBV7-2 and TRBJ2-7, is GAGVSQSPSNKVTEKGKDVELRCDPISGHTALYWYRQSLGQGLEFLIYFQGNSAPDKSGLPSDRFSAERTGGSVSTLTIQRTQQEDSAVYLCASSLYPGVYEQYFGPGTRLTVT.

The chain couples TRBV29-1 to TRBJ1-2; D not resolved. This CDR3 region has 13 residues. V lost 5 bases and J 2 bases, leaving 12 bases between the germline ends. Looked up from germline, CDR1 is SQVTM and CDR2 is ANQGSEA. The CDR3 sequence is CSVPRPANYGYTF. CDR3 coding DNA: TGCAGCGTTCCCCGCCCGGCCAACTATGGCTACACCTTC.

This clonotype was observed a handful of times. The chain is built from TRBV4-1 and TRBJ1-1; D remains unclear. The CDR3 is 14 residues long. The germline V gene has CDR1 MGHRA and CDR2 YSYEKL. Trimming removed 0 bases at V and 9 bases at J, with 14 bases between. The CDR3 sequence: CASSQEWIPGKAFF. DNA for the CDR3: TGCGCCAGCAGCCAAGAATGGATTCCCGGGAAAGCTTTCTTT.

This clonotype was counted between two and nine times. The CDR3 coding sequence is TGTGCTTGTGGGCGAGACGGGGAGACCCAGTACTTC. Encoded protein: CACGRDGETQYF. J is TRBJ2-5 and V is TRBV6-2 or TRBV6-3; unclear D gene. This CDR3 is 12 amino acids long. From germline, CDR1 is MNHEY and CDR2 SVGEGT.

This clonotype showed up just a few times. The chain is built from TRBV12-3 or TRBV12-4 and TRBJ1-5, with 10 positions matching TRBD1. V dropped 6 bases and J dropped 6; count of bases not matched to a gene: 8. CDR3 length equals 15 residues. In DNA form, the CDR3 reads TGTGCCAGCAGCACGACAGGGGGCCTCAGTCAGCCCCAGCATTTT. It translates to CASSTTGGLSQPQHF.